This T cell receptor beta chain was retrieved from a study of blood T cell repertoires in COVID-19. For the study at large: Samples came from the United States, Italy and Spain, spanning acute and convalescent COVID-19. The cDNA or gDNA used as material had been derived from T cells, B-cell-depleted T cells, or PBMCs.

Original methodology: Estimation of nucleated cell counts relied on the amplification of reference gene primers. Repertoires were generated with immunoSEQ multiplex PCR, while TCRdb's copy carries only in-frame clones and drops some. V and J calls and clone size are given by that table; D and trimming were obtained from the DNA. The table lists about 200,000 clones, about 88% of them singletons. Followed over time, Seattle patients had been enrolled while infection was active. Germline assignment: CDR1 MDHEN and CDR2 SYDVKM. This CDR3 has 13 residues. V lost 9 bases to trimming and J lost 8 bases; unmatched junction nucleotides: 7.

This TCR came from a man aged 45-65 years with COVID-19, enrolled during active disease. The specimen sequenced was peripheral blood. This chain uses TRBV28 with TRBJ1-6; 7 positions agree with TRBD1. The chain's CDR3 is CASLRQGYSPLHF. In DNA form, the CDR3 reads TGTGCCAGTCTACGACAGGGATATTCACCCCTCCACTTT.